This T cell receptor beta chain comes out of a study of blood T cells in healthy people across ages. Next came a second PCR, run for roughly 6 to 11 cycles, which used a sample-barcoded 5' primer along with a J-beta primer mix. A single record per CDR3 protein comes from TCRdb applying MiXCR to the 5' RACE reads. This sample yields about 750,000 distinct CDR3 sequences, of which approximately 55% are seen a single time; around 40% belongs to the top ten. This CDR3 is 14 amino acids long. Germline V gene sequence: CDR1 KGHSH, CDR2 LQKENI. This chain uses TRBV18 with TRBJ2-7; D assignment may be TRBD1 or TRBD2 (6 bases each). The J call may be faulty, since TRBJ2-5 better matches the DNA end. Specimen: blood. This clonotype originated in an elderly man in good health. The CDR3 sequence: CASSPPGGMETQYF. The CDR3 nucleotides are TGTGCCAGCTCACCACCGGGGGGCATGGAGACCCAGTACTTC.